The clone carrying this TCR beta chain was detected ten times or more. Its antigen remains unknown. These data are taken from a study of T-cell reconstitution after alpha-beta-depleted transplantation in children. General study points: T-cell numbers and diversity, one year after transplant, stemmed largely from T cells that were newly produced.

CDR1 and CDR2 from the germline V gene are SGHVS and FQNEAQ. The CDR3 extends over 16 amino acids. Unmatched junction bases numbered 5, after V lost 2 bases and J lost 3 bases. A library of TCRbeta sequences, prepared with unique molecular identifiers, was generated. TCRdb re-derived calls from the PCR reads in MiXCR, one entry per CDR3 protein. This table holds under 850,000 distinct CDR3 sequences, around 13% found once. The V and J genes are TRBV7-8 and TRBJ2-3; 10 bases fit TRBD2. The source was PBMCs, collected before TCRalphabeta/CD19-depleted stem cell transplant. The TCR sequence derives from a girl aged 2-10 years with congenital amegakaryocytic thrombocytopenia, due to receive a stem cell transplant. CDR3 amino acids: CASSLTPGLATDTQYF. CDR3 bases: TGTGCCAGCAGCTTAACCCCGGGACTAGCGACAGATACGCAGTATTTT.